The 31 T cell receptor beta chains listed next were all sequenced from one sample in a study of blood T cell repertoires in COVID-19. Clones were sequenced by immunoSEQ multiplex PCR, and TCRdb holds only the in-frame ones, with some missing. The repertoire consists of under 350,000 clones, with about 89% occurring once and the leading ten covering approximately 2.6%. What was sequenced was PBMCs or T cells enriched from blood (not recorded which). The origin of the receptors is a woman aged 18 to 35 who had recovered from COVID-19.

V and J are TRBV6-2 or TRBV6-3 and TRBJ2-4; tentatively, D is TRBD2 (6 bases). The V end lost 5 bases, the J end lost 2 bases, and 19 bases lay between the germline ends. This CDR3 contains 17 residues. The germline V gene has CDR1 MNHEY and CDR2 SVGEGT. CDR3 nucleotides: TGTGCCAGCAGTACGGAGTCGGGGGACGGGACCAAAAACATTCAGTACTTC. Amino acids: CASSTESGDGTKNIQYF.

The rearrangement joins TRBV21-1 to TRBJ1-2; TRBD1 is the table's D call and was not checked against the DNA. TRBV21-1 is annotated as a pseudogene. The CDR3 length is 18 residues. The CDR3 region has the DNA TGTGCCAGCACCTCAAAGGGGGCGGCGGAGAGTCCTAACTATGGCTACACCTTC. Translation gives CASTSKGAAESPNYGYTF.

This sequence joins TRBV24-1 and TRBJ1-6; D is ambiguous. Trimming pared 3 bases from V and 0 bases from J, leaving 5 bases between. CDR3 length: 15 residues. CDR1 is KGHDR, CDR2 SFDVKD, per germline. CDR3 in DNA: TGTGCCACCAGTGATACGAGCTCCTATAATTCACCCCTCCACTTT. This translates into CATSDTSSYNSPLHF.

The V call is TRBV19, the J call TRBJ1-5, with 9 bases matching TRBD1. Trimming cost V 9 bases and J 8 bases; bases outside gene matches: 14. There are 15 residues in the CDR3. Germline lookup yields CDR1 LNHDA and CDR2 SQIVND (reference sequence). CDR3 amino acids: CASHKGGDRVEPQHF. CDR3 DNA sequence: TGTGCCAGCCATAAGGGGGGGGACAGGGTGGAGCCCCAGCATTTT. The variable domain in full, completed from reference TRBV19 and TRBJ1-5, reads DGGITQSPKYLFRKEGQNVTLSCEQNLNHDAMYWYRQDPGQGLRLIYYSQIVNDFQKGDIAEGYSVSREKKESFPLTVTSAQKNPTAFYLCASHKGGDRVEPQHFGDGTRLSIL.

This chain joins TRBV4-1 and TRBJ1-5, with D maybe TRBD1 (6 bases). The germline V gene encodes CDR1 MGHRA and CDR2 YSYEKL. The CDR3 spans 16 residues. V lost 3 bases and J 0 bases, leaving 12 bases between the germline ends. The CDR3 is CASSHSRGPSNQPQHF. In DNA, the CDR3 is TGCGCCAGCAGCCACTCCAGGGGACCTAGCAATCAGCCCCAGCATTTT.

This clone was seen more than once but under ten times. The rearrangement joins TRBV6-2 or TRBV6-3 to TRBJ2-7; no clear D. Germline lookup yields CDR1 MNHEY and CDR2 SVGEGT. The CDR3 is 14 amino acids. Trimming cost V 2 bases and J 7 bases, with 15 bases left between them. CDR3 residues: CASSYGHLTMEQYF. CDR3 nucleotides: TGTGCCAGCAGTTACGGCCACCTAACTATGGAGCAGTACTTC.

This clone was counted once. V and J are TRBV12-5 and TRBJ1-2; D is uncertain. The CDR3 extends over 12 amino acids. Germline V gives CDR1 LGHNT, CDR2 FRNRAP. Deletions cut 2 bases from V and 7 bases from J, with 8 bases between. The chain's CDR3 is CASGLRAGGYTF. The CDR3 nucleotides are TGTGCTAGTGGTTTGAGGGCGGGTGGCTACACCTTC. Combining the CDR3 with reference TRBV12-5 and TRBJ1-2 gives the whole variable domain DARVTQTPRHKVTEMGQEVTMRCQPILGHNTVFWYRQTMMQGLELLAYFRNRAPLDDSGMPKDRFSAEMPDATLATLKIQPSEPRDSAVYFCASGLRAGGYTFGSGTRLTVV.

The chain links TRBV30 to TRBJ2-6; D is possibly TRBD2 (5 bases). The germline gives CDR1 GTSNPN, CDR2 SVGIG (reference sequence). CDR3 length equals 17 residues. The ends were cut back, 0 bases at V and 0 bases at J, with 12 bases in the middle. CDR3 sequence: CAWSVQRTSSGANVLTF. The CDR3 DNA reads TGTGCCTGGAGTGTCCAGCGGACGTCCTCTGGGGCCAACGTCCTGACTTTC.

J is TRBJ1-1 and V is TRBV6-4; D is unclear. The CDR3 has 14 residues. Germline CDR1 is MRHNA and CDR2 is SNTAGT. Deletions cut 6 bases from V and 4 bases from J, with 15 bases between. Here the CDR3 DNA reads TGTGCCAGCAGGCCCGAGGGTAAAGCCACTGAAGCTTTCTTT. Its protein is CASRPEGKATEAFF.

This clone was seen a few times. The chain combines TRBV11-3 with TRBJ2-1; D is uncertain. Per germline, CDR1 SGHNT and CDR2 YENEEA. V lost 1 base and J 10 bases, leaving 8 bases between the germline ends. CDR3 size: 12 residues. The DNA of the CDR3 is TGTGCCAGCAGCTTAGGCGGCCAGGAGCAGTTCTTC. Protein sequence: CASSLGGQEQFF.

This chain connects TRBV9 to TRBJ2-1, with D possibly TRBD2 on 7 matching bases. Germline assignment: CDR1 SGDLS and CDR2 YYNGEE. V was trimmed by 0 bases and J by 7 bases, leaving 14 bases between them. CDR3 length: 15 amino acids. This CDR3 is CASSVDARGRNEQFF. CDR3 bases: TGTGCCAGCAGCGTAGATGCGCGGGGGCGGAATGAGCAGTTCTTC. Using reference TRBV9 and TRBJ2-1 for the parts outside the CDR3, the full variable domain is DSGVTQTPKHLITATGQRVTLRCSPRSGDLSVYWYQQSLDQGLQFLIQYYNGEERAKGNILERFSAQQFPDLHSELNLSSLELGDSALYFCASSVDARGRNEQFFGPGTRLTVL.

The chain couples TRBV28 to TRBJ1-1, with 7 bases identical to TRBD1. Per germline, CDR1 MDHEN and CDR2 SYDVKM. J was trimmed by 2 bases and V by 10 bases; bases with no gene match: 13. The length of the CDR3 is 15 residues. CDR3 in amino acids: CATRERGRGNTEAFF. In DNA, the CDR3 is TGTGCCACCAGGGAAAGGGGGCGCGGAAACACTGAAGCTTTCTTT.

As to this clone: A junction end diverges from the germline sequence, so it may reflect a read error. The CDR3 is CARSLGGGRGEAFF. The CDR3 DNA reads TGTGCCCGCAGCTTGGGGGGGGGCCGGGGTGAAGCTTTCTTT. The V and J genes are TRBV5-8 and TRBJ1-1, with D maybe TRBD1 (6 bases). Germline V gene sequence: CDR1 SGHTS, CDR2 YDEGEE. The CDR3 is 14 amino acids.

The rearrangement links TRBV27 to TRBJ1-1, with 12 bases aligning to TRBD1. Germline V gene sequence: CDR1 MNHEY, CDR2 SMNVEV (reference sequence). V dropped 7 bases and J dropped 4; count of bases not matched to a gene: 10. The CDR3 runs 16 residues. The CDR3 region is CASKDWDRGPITEAFF. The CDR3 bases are TGTGCCAGCAAAGATTGGGACAGGGGGCCGATCACTGAAGCTTTCTTT.

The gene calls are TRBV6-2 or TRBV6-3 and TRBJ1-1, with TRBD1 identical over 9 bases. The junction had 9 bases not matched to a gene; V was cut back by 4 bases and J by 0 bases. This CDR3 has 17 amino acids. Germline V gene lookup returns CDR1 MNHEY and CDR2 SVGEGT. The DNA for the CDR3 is TGTGCCAGCAGTTTTGGGGGACAGGGCATCATGAACACTGAAGCTTTCTTT. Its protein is CASSFGGQGIMNTEAFF.

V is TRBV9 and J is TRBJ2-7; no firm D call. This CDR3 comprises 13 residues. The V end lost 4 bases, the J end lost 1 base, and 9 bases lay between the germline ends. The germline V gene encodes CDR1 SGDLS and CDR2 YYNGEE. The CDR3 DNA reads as TGTGCCAGCAGCCAGCGTCTTTCCTACGAGCAGTACTTC. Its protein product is CASSQRLSYEQYF. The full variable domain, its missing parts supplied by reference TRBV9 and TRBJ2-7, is DSGVTQTPKHLITATGQRVTLRCSPRSGDLSVYWYQQSLDQGLQFLIQYYNGEERAKGNILERFSAQQFPDLHSELNLSSLELGDSALYFCASSQRLSYEQYFGPGTRLTVT.

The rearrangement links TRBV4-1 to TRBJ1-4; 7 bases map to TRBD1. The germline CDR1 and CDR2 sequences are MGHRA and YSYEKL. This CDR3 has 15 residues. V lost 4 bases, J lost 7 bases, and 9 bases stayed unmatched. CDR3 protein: CASSRITGAGEKLFF. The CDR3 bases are TGCGCCAGCAGCCGCATCACAGGGGCCGGTGAAAAACTGTTTTTT.

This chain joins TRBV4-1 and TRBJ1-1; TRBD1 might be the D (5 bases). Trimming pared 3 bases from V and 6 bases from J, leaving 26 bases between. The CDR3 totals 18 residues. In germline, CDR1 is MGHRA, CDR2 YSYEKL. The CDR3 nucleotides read TGCGCCAGCAGCCAGACCCCCGGGGGGGACGGTTTTTACTCTGAAGCTTTCTTT. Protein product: CASSQTPGGDGFYSEAFF.

CDR3 loop: CASSSATEAYNEQFF. CDR3 DNA sequence: TGTGCCAGCAGCTCCGCGACTGAAGCCTACAATGAGCAGTTCTTC. The chain employs TRBV11-2 and TRBJ2-1; no clear D. CDR1 and CDR2 (germline): SGHAT, FQNNGV. The ends were cut back, 4 bases at V and 2 bases at J, with 12 bases in the middle. The CDR3 totals 15 residues.

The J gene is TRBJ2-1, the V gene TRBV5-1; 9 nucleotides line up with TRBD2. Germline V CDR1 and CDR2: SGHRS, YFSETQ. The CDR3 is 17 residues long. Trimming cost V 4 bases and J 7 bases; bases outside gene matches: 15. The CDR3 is CASSHTLTSGLGNEQFF. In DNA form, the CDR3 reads TGCGCCAGCAGCCACACACTCACTAGCGGGCTGGGAAATGAGCAGTTCTTC.

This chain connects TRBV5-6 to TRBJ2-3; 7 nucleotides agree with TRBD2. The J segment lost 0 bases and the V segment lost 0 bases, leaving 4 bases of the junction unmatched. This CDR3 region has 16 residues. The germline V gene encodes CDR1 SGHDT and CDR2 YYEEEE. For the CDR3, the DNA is TGTGCCAGCAGCTTGGGTATTAGCGGGAGCACAGATACGCAGTATTTT. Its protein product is CASSLGISGSTDTQYF.

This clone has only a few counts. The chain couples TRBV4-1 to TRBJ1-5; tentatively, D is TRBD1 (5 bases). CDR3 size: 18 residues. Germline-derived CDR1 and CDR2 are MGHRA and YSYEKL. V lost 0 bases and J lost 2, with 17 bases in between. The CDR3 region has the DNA TGCGCCAGCAGCCAAGATAGTGGAGGGACCTTAGGCAATCAGCCCCAGCATTTT. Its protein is CASSQDSGGTLGNQPQHF.

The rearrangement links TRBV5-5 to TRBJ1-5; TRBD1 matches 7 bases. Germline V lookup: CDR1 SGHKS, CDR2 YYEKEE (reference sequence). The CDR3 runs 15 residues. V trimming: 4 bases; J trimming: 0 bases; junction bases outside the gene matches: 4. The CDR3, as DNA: TGTGCCAGCAGCCCGACAGGGAGTAGCAATCAGCCCCAGCATTTT. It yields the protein CASSPTGSSNQPQHF.

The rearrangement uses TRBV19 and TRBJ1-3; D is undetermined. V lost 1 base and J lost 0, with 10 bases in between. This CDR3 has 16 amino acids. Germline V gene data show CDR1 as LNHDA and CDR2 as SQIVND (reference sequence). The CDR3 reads CASSIVRSYSGNTIYF. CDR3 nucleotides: TGTGCCAGTAGTATAGTTCGGTCCTACTCTGGAAACACCATATATTTT. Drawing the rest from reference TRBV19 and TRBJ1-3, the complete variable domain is DGGITQSPKYLFRKEGQNVTLSCEQNLNHDAMYWYRQDPGQGLRLIYYSQIVNDFQKGDIAEGYSVSREKKESFPLTVTSAQKNPTAFYLCASSIVRSYSGNTIYFGEGSWLTVV.

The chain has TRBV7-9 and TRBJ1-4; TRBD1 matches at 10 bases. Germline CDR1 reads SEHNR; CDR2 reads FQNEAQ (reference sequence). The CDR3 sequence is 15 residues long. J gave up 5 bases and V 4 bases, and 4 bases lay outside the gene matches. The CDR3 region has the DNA TGTGCCAGCAGCTATCCGGGACAGGGGAATGAAAAACTGTTTTTT. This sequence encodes CASSYPGQGNEKLFF.

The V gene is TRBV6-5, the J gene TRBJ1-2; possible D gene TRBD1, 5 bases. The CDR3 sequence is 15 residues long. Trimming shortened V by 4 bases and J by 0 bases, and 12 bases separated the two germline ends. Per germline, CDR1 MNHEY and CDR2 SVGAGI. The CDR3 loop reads CASSFQGGPNYGYTF. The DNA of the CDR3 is TGTGCCAGCAGTTTCCAGGGTGGGCCTAACTATGGCTACACCTTC.

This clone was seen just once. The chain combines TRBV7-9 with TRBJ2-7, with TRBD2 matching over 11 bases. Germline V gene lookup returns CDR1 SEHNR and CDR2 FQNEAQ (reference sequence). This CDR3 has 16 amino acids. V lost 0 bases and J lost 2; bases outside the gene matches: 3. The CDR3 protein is CASSLALTSGTYEQYF. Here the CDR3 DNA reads TGTGCCAGCAGCTTAGCACTGACTAGCGGGACCTACGAGCAGTACTTC.

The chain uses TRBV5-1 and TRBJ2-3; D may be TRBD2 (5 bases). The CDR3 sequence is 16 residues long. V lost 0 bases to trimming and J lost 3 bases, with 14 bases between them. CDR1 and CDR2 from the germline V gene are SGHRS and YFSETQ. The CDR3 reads CASSLATTGRTDTQYF. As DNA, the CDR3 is TGCGCCAGCAGCTTGGCGACTACCGGCCGGACAGATACGCAGTATTTT.

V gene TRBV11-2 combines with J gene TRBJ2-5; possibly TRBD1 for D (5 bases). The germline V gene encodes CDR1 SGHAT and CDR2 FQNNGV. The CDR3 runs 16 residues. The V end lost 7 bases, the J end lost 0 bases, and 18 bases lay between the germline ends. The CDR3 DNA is TGTGCCAGCAACACATACAAGGGGCGTCACCAAGAGACCCAGTACTTC. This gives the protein CASNTYKGRHQETQYF.

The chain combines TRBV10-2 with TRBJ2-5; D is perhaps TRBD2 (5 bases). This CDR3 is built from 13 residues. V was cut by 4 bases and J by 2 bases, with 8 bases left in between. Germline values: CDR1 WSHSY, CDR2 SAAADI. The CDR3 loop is CASSGGGQETQYF. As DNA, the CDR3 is TGCGCCAGCAGTGGAGGCGGGCAAGAGACCCAGTACTTC.

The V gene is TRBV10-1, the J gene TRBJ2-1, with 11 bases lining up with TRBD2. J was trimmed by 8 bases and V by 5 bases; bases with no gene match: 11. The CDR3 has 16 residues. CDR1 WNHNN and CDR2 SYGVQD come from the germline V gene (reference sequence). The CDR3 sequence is CASSPKLAGAGDEQFF. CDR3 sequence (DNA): TGCGCCAGCAGTCCTAAACTAGCGGGAGCTGGTGATGAGCAGTTCTTC.